This T cell receptor beta chain was observed in a study of cytomegalovirus exposure and HLA in healthy donors. CDR3 length equals 15 residues. Per the germline V gene, CDR1 is MDHEN and CDR2 is SYDVKM. The germline V and J ends were trimmed by 8 bases and 7 bases, with 23 bases remaining between them. In the case of this clone: Its antigen remains unknown.

This PCR relied on a set of 60 Vbeta primers and 13 Jbeta primers. Authors' data handling: In a later analysis, 75 million to 95 million unique TCR beta chains included roughly 11 million shared by two or more donors. The data were produced by immunoSEQ multiplex PCR, yet TCRdb's version contains in-frame clones alone and is incomplete. Clone size and V and J calls were adopted from that table, with D and trimming inferred from the DNA. The sample has just over 150,000 clones, around 84% seen once. Study outcomes and limitations: The authors confirmed in vitro that a few CMV-associated chains were specific for CMV antigens.

The sequence was collected from a man between 18 and 29 years old in good health and CMV-seronegative. The sequenced material came from PBMCs. The V and J genes are TRBV28 and TRBJ1-1; a weak D match, TRBD1 (5 bases). The CDR3 bases are TGTGCCAGCTGGGGGGGTTATACGATCGGGGGTGAAGCTTTCTTT. This sequence encodes CASWGGYTIGGEAFF.